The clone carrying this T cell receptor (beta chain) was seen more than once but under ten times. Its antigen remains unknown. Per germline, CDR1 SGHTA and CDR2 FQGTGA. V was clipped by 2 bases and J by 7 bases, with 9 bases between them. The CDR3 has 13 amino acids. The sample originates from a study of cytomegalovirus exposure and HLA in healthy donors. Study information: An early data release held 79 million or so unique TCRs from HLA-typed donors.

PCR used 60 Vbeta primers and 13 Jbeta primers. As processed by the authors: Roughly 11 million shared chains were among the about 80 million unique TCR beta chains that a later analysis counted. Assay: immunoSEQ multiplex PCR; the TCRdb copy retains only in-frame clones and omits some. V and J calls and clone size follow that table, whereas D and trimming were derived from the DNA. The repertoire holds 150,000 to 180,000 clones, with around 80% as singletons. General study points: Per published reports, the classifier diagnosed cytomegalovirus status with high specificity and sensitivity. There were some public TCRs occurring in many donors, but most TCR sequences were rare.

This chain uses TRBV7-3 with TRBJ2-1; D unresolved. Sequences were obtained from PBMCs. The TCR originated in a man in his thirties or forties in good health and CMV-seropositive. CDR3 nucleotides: TGTGCCAGCAGCTTATCTCAGGAAAATGAGCAGTTCTTC. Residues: CASSLSQENEQFF.